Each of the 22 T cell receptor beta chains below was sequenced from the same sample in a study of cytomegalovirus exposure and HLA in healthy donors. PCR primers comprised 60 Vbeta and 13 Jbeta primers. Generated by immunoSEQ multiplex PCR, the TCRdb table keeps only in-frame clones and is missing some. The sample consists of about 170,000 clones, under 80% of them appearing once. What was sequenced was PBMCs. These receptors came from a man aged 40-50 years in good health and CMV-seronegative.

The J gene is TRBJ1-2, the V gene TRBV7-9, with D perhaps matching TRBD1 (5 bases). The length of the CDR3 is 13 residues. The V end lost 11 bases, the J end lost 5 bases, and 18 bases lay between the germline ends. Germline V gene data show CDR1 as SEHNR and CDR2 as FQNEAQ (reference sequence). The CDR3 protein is CAGARVGKYGYTF. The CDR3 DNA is TGTGCCGGAGCCAGGGTAGGGAAATATGGCTACACCTTC.

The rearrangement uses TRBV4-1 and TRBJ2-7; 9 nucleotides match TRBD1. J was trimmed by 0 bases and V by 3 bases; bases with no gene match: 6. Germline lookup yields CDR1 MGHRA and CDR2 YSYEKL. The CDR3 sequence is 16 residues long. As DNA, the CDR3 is TGCGCCAGCAGCCAGCCCCCGGGACAGGGCTCCTACGAGCAGTACTTC. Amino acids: CASSQPPGQGSYEQYF.

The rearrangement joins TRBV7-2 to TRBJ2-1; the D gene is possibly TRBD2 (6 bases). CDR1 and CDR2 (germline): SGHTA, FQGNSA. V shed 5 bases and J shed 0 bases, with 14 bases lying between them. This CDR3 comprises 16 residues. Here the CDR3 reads CASSRLGRGSYNEQFF. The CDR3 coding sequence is TGTGCCAGCAGCAGATTGGGGCGGGGCTCCTACAATGAGCAGTTCTTC.

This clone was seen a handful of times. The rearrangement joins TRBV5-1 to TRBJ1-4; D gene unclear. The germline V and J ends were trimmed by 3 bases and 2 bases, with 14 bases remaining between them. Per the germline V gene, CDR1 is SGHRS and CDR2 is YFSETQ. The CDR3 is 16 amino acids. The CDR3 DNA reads TGCGCCAGCAGCTATGACACTCTCCGGACTAATGAAAAACTGTTTTTT. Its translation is CASSYDTLRTNEKLFF.

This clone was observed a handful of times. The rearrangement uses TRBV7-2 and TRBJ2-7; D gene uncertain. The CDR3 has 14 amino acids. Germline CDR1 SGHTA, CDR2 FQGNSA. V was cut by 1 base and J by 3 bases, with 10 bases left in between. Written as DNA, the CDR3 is TGTGCCAGCAGCTTAGTGTCAGAAAACTACGAGCAGTACTTC. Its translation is CASSLVSENYEQYF.

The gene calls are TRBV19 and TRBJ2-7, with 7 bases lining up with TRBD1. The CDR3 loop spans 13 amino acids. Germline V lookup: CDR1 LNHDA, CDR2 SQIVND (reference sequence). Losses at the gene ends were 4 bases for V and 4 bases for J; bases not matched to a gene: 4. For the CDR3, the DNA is TGTGCCAGTAGTACAAACAGGGGATACGAGCAGTACTTC. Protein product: CASSTNRGYEQYF. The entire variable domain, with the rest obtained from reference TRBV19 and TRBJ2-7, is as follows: DGGITQSPKYLFRKEGQNVTLSCEQNLNHDAMYWYRQDPGQGLRLIYYSQIVNDFQKGDIAEGYSVSREKKESFPLTVTSAQKNPTAFYLCASSTNRGYEQYFGPGTRLTVT.

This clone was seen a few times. The CDR3 DNA follows: TGTGCCAGCTCACCCCCTAGCGTGGAGACCCAGTACTTC. The encoded protein is CASSPPSVETQYF. V usage is TRBV18 and J usage is TRBJ2-5; a weak D match, TRBD2 (6 bases). The V and J ends lost 3 bases and 5 bases respectively, with 10 bases between them. The length of the CDR3 is 13 residues. Germline CDR1 KGHSH, CDR2 LQKENI.

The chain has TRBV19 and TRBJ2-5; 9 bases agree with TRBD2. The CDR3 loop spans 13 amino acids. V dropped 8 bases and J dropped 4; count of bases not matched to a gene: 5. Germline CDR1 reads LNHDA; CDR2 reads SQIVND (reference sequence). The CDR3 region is CASGEAGGETQYF. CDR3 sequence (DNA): TGTGCCAGTGGAGAAGCGGGGGGAGAGACCCAGTACTTC.

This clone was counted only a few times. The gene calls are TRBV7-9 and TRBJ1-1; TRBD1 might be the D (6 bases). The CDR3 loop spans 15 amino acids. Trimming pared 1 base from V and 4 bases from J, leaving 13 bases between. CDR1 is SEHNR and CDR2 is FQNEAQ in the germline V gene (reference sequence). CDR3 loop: CASSLDRGAVTEAFF. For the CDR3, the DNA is TGTGCCAGCAGCTTAGATCGGGGGGCAGTCACTGAAGCTTTCTTT.

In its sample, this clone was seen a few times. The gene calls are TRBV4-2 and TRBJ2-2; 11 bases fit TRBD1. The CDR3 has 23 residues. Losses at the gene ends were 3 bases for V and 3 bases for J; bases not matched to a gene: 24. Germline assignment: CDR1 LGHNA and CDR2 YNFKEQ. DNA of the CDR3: TGTGCCAGCAGCCATACCGGGACAGGGGGTTTTCTAGCGGGGCCCCCGGACACCGGGGAGCTGTTTTTT. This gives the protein CASSHTGTGGFLAGPPDTGELFF.

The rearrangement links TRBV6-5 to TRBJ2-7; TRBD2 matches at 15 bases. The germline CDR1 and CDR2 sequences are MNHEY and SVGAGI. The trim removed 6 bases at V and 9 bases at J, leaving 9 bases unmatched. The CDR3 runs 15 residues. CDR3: CASSTGTSGGLPQYF. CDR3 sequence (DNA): TGTGCCAGCAGCACCGGGACTAGCGGGGGGCTACCGCAGTACTTC.

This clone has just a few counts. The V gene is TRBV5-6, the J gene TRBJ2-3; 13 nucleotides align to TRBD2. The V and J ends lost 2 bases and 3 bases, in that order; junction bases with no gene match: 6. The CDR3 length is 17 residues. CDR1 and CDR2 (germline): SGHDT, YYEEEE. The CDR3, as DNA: TGTGCCAGCAGCTTTACTAGCGGGGGGGCCCCTACAGATACGCAGTATTTT. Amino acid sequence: CASSFTSGGAPTDTQYF.

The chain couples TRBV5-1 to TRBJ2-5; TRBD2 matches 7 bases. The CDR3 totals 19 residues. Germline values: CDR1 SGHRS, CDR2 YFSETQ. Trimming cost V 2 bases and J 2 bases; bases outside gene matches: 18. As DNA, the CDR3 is TGCGCCAGCAGCTTCTATCAGGGCGGTAACCGGGGGGTTCAAGAGACCCAGTACTTC. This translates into CASSFYQGGNRGVQETQYF.

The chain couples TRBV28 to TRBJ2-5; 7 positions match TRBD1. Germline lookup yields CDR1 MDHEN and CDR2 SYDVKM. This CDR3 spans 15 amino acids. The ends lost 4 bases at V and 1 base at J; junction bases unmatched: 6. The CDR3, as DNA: TGTGCCAGCAGTTACAGGGGATGGTTCCAAGAGACCCAGTACTTC. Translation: CASSYRGWFQETQYF.

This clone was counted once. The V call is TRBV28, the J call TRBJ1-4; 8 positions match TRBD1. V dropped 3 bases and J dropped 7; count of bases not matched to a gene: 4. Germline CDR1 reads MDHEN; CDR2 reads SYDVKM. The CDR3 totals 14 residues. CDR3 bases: TGTGCCAGCAGTTTTTTTGGACAGGGTGAAAAACTGTTTTTT. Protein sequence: CASSFFGQGEKLFF.

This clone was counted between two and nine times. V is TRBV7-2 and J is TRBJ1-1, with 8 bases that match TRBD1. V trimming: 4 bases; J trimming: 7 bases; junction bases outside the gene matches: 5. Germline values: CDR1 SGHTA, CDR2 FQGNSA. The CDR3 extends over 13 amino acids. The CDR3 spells CASSSRQGIEAFF. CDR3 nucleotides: TGTGCCAGCAGCTCCCGACAGGGGATTGAAGCTTTCTTT. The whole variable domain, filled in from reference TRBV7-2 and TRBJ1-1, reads GAGVSQSPSNKVTEKGKDVELRCDPISGHTALYWYRQSLGQGLEFLIYFQGNSAPDKSGLPSDRFSAERTGGSVSTLTIQRTQQEDSAVYLCASSSRQGIEAFFGQGTRLTVV.

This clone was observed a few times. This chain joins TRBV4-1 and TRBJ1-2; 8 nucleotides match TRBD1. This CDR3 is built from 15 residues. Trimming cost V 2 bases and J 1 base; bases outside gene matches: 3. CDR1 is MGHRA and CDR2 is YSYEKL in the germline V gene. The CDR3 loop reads CASSQPQGVNYGYTF. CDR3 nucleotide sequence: TGCGCCAGCAGCCAACCACAGGGGGTTAACTATGGCTACACCTTC.

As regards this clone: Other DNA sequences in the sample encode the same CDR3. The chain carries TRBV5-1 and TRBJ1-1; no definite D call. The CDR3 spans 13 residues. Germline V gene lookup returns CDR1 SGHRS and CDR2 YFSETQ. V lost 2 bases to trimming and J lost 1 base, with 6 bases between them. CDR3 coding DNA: TGCGCCAGCAGCTTCGCAGAGAACACTGAAGCTTTCTTT. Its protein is CASSFAENTEAFF.

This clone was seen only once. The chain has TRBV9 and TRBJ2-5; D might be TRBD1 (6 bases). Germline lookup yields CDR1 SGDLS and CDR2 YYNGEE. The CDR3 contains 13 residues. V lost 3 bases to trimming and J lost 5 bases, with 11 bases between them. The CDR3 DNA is TGTGCCAGCAGCGCCGTAAGGGGGGAGACCCAGTACTTC. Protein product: CASSAVRGETQYF.

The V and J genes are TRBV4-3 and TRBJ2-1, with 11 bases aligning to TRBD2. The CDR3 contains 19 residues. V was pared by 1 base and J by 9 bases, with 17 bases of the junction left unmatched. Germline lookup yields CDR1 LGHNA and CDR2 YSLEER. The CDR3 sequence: CASSQGGLSGRGGFVEQFF. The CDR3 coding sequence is TGCGCCAGCAGCCAAGGGGGCCTTAGCGGGAGGGGGGGGTTCGTTGAGCAGTTCTTC.

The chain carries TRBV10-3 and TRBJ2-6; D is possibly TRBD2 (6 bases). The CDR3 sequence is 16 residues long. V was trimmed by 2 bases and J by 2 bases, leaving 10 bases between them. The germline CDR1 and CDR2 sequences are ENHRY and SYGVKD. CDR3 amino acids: CAISEIGGTGANVLTF. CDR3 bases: TGTGCCATCAGTGAGATTGGGGGGACTGGGGCCAACGTCCTGACTTTC.

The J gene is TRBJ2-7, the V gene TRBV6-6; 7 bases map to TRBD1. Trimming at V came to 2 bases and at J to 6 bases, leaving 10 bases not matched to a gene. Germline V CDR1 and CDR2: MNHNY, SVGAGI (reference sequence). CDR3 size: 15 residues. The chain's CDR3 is CASSYPRTTGAEQYF. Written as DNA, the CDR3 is TGTGCCAGCAGTTACCCTCGTACCACAGGGGCCGAGCAGTACTTC.